Each of the 17 T cell receptor beta chains below was sequenced from the same sample in a study of blood T cell repertoires in COVID-19. The protocol was immunoSEQ multiplex PCR, while the TCRdb copy is restricted to in-frame clones and leaves out a portion. The sample has some 180,000 clones, under 95% seen once; the top ten hold approximately 5%. The sample was peripheral blood. The receptor source for this set is a young man with COVID-19, enrolled during active disease.

This clone was seen just once. The gene calls are TRBV3-1 (or the pseudogene TRBV3-2) and TRBJ1-2; D possibly corresponds to TRBD1 (6 bases). V dropped 3 bases and J dropped 4 bases, with 15 bases sitting between them. The length of the CDR3 is 15 residues. Germline values: CDR1 LGHDT, CDR2 YNNKEL (reference sequence). CDR3 bases: TGTGCCAGCAGCCAGGGCCGGGACACCCTCTATGGCTACACCTTC. Residues: CASSQGRDTLYGYTF.

The chain's CDR3 is CAWSPSGRFSYEQYF. In DNA form, the CDR3 reads TGTGCCTGGAGTCCAAGCGGGAGGTTCTCCTACGAGCAGTACTTC. The J gene is TRBJ2-7, the V gene TRBV30; 9 bases are a match to TRBD2. This CDR3 has 15 residues. Germline V gene data show CDR1 as GTSNPN and CDR2 as SVGIG (reference sequence). Trimming took 2 bases from V and 0 from J; bases not matched to a gene: 5.

This clone is a singleton in its sample. Written as DNA, the CDR3 is TGCGCCAGCAGCCAATCGACATACACCCGGCGAGAGCAGTACTTC. This sequence encodes CASSQSTYTRREQYF. The V call is TRBV4-1, the J call TRBJ2-7; D is uncertain. The CDR3 is 15 residues long. Germline-derived CDR1 and CDR2 are MGHRA and YSYEKL. Between the trimmed V and J ends, which lost 2 bases and 7 bases, there was a span of 18 bases.

J is TRBJ2-7 and V is TRBV6-5; TRBD2 agrees at 10 bases. V shed 6 bases, J shed 2 bases, and the junction held 4 bases outside the gene matches. The CDR3 contains 14 residues. Germline V CDR1 and CDR2: MNHEY, SVGAGI. For the CDR3, the DNA is TGTGCCAGCAGGCTTACTAGCGGGACCTACGAGCAGTACTTC. Amino acids: CASRLTSGTYEQYF.

The rearrangement links TRBV6-5 to TRBJ2-6; D gene uncertain. V lost 5 bases and J 1 base, leaving 9 bases between the germline ends. The CDR3 is 15 amino acids. In germline, CDR1 is MNHEY, CDR2 SVGAGI. CDR3 sequence: CASSPLRSGANVLTF. DNA for the CDR3: TGTGCCAGCAGTCCCCTTCGGTCTGGGGCCAACGTCCTGACTTTC.

Remarks on this clone: At the DNA level, this CDR3 is encoded by other sequences in the same sample as well. V usage is TRBV5-1 and J usage is TRBJ2-7, with 10 bases matching TRBD1. CDR1 and CDR2 (germline): SGHRS, YFSETQ. CDR3 length: 14 residues. Trimming cost V 4 bases and J 2 bases; bases outside gene matches: 3. DNA of the CDR3: TGCGCCAGCAGCCTCGGACAGGGGGCCTACGAGCAGTACTTC. Protein sequence: CASSLGQGAYEQYF.

This clone was seen once. The chain couples TRBV6-5 to TRBJ1-1; weak D call: TRBD1 (6 bases). Germline V CDR1 and CDR2: MNHEY, SVGAGI. The CDR3 is 11 residues long. Trimming left V 8 bases short and J 6 bases short, with 10 bases between. The DNA of the CDR3 is TGTGCCAGCGTCAACAGGGCTGAAGCTTTCTTT. Translated, it gives CASVNRAEAFF.

This chain joins TRBV9 and TRBJ1-1; D might be TRBD1 (5 bases). This CDR3 has 14 amino acids. CDR1 and CDR2 from the germline V gene are SGDLS and YYNGEE. Trimming cost V 3 bases and J 2 bases, with 11 bases left between them. The CDR3 DNA reads as TGTGCCAGCAGCGCTTCGACAGTTAACACTGAAGCTTTCTTT. As protein: CASSASTVNTEAFF.

The chain combines TRBV5-6 with TRBJ1-6, with D maybe TRBD1 (5 bases). In germline, CDR1 is SGHDT, CDR2 YYEEEE. The ends were cut back, 4 bases at V and 7 bases at J, with 12 bases in the middle. The CDR3 runs to 14 residues. The CDR3, as DNA: TGTGCCAGCAGCCCCGGGACTTCAAATTCACCCCTCCACTTT. It translates to CASSPGTSNSPLHF. Full variable domain (remainder filled in from reference TRBV5-6 and TRBJ1-6): DAGVTQSPTHLIKTRGQQVTLRCSPKSGHDTVSWYQQALGQGPQFIFQYYEEEERQRGNFPDRFSGHQFPNYSSELNVNALLLGDSALYLCASSPGTSNSPLHFGNGTRLTVT.

The chain joins TRBV5-5 to TRBJ1-4; D is uncertain. V lost 4 bases to trimming and J lost 5 bases, with 9 bases between them. The germline V gene has CDR1 SGHKS and CDR2 YYEKEE (reference sequence). This CDR3 has 13 residues. CDR3: CASSRGPNEKLFF. Written as DNA, the CDR3 is TGTGCCAGCAGCCGCGGCCCGAATGAAAAACTGTTTTTT.

The rearrangement links TRBV5-1 to TRBJ2-1; 8 nucleotides agree with TRBD2. J was trimmed by 8 bases and V by 1 base; bases with no gene match: 11. This CDR3 spans 16 amino acids. Germline-derived CDR1 and CDR2 are SGHRS and YFSETQ. In DNA, the CDR3 is TGCGCCAGCAGCTTGAGGAGTAGCGGGGAGGCCGATGAGCAGTTCTTC. Translated, it gives CASSLRSSGEADEQFF.

The rearrangement joins TRBV28 to TRBJ2-2; TRBD1 aligns across 7 bases. Germline lookup yields CDR1 MDHEN and CDR2 SYDVKM. The CDR3 sequence is 16 residues long. The V and J ends lost 5 bases and 4 bases, in that order; junction bases with no gene match: 10. The CDR3 DNA is TGTGCCAGCAGTGTACCGGGACAGACGTCCACCGGGGAGCTGTTTTTT. It specifies CASSVPGQTSTGELFF.

This rearrangement joins TRBV28 to TRBJ2-7, with TRBD1 identical over 8 bases. J lost 1 base, V lost 6 bases, and 14 bases had no gene match. The CDR3 length is 17 residues. The germline CDR1 and CDR2 sequences are MDHEN and SYDVKM. CDR3 nucleotide sequence: TGTGCCAGCAGGGACAGGGCTAGCGCCGACTCTTCCTACGAGCAGTACTTC. This translates into CASRDRASADSSYEQYF.

The chain joins TRBV9 to TRBJ1-2; 7 nucleotides line up with TRBD1. The CDR3 covers 15 residues. Trimming cost V 2 bases and J 2 bases; bases outside gene matches: 6. The V gene's germline CDR1 is SGDLS and CDR2 YYNGEE. CDR3 residues: CASSVGDRLNYGYTF. CDR3 nucleotide sequence: TGTGCCAGCAGCGTGGGGGACAGATTGAACTATGGCTACACCTTC.

Concerning this clone: The germline gene is not matched at one end of the junction; a read error may be the cause. The chain has TRBV27 and TRBJ1-4; D unresolved. The length of the CDR3 is 12 residues. Germline loops: CDR1 MNHEY, CDR2 SMNVEV (reference sequence). In nucleotides, the CDR3 is TGTGCCAGCAGTCCCGACTCTCTAAAACTGCTTTTT. This encodes CASSPDSLKLLF.

Comment on this clone: Other DNA sequences in this sample translate to the same CDR3. The chain is built from TRBV4-3 and TRBJ2-7; 11 bases fit TRBD1. CDR3 length: 15 residues. CDR1 and CDR2 (germline): LGHNA, YSLEER. The trim removed 2 bases at V and 4 bases at J, leaving 4 bases unmatched. CDR3 protein: CASSQSDRGPYEQYF. The CDR3 DNA is TGCGCCAGCAGCCAATCGGACAGGGGGCCATACGAGCAGTACTTC.

The chain couples TRBV28 to TRBJ2-7, with TRBD2 matching 12 bases. The germline V gene has CDR1 MDHEN and CDR2 SYDVKM. V lost 8 bases, J lost 3 bases, and 14 bases stayed unmatched. The CDR3 spans 17 residues. CDR3 nucleotide sequence: TGTGCCAGCCGTCCCGGGACTAGCGGGTTATTGTTCTACGAGCAGTACTTC. This translates into CASRPGTSGLLFYEQYF.